The following is a TCR beta chain sequence with its context. The antigen is unknown. These data belong to a study of T cell repertoires in cytomegalovirus infection. Across the whole study: Public TCR beta signature analysis indicated the presence of both CMV infection and matching HLA type. General study findings and limits: The study found HLA-C-restricted CMV-specific TCR beta clonotypes dominating the ex vivo response.

Looked up from germline, CDR1 is SGHVS and CDR2 is FNYEAQ. Trimming removed 6 bases from V and 6 bases from J; junction bases left unmatched: 5. The CDR3 length is 13 residues. MiXCR, run by TCRdb on the reads, gives a single entry per CDR3 protein. The repertoire includes about 230,000 distinct CDR3 sequences, under 25% of them detected once, and 15% to 20% sits in the top ten. The material sequenced was CD8+ T cells from PBMCs. The sequence was collected from a human donor in good health (CMV status not recorded). Some clones in this sample may be carry-over from other donors' samples. The V call is TRBV7-6, the J call TRBJ1-1, with 9 positions matching TRBD1. The DNA for the CDR3 is TGTGCCAGCAGAACCGACAGGGGGGCTGAAGCTTTCTTT. The encoded protein is CASRTDRGAEAFF.